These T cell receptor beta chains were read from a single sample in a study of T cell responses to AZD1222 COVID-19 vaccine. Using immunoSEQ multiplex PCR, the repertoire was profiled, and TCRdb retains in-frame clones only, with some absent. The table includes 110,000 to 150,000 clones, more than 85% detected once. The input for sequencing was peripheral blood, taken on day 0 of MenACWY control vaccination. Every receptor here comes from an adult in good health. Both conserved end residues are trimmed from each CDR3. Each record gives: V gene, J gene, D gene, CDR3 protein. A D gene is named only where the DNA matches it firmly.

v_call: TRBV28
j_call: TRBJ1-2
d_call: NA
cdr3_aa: ASTTLRGTQVYDGYT

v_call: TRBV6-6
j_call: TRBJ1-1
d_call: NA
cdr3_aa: ASSQRALVGAF

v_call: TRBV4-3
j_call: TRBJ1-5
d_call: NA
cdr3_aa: ASSPREGNQPQH

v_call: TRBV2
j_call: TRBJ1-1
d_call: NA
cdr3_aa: ASSEFLPISNTEAF

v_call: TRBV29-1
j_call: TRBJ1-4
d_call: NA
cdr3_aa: SVYRTSDEKLF

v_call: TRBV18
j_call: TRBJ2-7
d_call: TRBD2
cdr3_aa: ASSPSGTTYEQY

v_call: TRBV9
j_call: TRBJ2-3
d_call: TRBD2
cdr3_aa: ASSVEREGRDTQY

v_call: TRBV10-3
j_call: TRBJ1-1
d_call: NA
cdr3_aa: AITVTGSNTEAF

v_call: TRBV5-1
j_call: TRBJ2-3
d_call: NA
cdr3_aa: ASRSRQGPDTQY

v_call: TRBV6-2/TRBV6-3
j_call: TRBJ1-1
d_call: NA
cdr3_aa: ASSWRHPDGNTEAF

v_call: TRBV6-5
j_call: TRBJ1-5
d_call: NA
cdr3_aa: ASSYGNSNQPQH

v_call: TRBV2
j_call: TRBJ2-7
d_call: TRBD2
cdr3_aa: ASSVGLAGAGEQY

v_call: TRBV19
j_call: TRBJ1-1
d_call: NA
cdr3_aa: ASSMVNTEAF

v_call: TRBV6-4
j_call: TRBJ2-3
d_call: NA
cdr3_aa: ASSDSTVSGTTDTQY

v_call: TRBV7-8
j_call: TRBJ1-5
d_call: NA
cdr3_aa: ASSLAAVFSNQPQH

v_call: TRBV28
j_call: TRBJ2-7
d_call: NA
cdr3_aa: ASSLRYEQY

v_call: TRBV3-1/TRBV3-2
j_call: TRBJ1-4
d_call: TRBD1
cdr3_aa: ASSSLMTGGGEKLF

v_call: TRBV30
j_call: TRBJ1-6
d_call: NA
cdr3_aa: AWANLGGNSPLH

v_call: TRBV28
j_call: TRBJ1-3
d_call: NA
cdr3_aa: ASTFSGNTIY

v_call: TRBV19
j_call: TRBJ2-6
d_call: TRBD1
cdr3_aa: ASSPRQGAWGSGANVLT

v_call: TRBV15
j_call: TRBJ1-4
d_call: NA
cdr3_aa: ATRAAGGGEKLF

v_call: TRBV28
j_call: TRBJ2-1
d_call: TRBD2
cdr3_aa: ASSAARETSGSYEQF

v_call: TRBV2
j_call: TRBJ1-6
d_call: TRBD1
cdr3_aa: ASSGQGTHNSPLH

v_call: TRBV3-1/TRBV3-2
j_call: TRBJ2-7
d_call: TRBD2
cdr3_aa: ASSHSGSSNEQY

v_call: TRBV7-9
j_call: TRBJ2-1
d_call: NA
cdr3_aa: ASSSAGPRNEQF

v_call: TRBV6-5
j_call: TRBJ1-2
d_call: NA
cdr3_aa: ASSSRTDGSYGYT

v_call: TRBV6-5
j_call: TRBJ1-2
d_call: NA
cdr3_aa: ASRTLYGYT

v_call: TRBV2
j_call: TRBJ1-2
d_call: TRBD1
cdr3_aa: ASSETRIGSEGQGVLRYYGYT

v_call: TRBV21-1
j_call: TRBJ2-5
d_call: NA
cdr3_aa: ASSKAGRATETQY

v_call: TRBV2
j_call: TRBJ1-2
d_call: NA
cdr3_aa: ASTTFSPLHHPNGYGYT

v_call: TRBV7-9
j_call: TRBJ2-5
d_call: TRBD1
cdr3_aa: ASSSQKDRAKTQY

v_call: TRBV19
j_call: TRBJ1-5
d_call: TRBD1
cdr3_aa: ASSRDRVGQPQH

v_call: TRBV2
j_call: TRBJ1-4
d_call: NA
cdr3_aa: ASSPREEEKLF

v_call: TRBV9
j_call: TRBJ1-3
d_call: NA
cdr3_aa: ASSVTDSGNTIY

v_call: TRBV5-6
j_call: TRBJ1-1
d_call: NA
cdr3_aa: ASSFRPGINTEAF

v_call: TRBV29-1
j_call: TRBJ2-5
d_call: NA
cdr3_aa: SVVRLAPETQY

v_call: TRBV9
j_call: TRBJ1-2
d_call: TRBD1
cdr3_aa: ASSEETGAVYGYT

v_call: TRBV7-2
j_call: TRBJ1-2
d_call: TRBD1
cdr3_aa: ASSFKAPGQGNGYT

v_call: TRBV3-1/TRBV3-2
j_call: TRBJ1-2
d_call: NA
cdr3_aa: ASSPLGDPYT

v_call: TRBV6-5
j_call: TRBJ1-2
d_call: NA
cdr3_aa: ASGRKIGADYGYT

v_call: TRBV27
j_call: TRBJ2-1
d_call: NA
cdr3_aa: ASSLNSYNEQF

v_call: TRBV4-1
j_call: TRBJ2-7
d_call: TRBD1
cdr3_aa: ASSQPGTGIPEQY

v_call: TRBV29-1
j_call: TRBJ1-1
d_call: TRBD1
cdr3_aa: SVGTAALNTEAF

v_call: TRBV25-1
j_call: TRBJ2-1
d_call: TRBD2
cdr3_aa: ASSDSLLAGDWNEQF

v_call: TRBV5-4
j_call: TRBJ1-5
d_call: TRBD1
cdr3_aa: ASSSDRGSPTSNQPQH

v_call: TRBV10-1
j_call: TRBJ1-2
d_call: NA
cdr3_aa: ASSETGLYGYT

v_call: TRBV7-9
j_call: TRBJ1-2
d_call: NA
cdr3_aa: ASGRQEANYGYT

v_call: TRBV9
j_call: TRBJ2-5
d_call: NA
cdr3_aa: ASSVGGTLQETQY

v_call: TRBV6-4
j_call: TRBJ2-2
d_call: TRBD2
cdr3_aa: ASSDSTSGISGELF

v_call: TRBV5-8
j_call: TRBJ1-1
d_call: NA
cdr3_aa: ASSWAQGTMNTEAF

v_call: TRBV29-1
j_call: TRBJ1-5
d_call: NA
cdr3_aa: SVGELNQPQH

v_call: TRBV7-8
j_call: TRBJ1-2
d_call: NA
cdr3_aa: ASSPPRSGGPNYGYT

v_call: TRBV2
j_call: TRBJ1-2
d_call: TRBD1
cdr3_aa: ASRRDREDGYT

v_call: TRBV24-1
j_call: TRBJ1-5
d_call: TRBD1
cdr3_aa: ATNSGTGGNQPQH

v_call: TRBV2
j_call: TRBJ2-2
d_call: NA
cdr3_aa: ASTDGGRTGELF